The next 17 T cell receptor beta chains were all read from a single sample in a study of blood T cells in healthy people across ages. For the second PCR, which ran for roughly 7 to 11 cycles, a sample-barcoded 5' primer and a J-beta primer mix were used. Via MiXCR, TCRdb re-called the 5' RACE reads, giving one row per CDR3 protein. The sample includes about 1.1 million distinct CDR3 sequences, roughly two fifths of them seen just once. Sequencing was performed on blood. Source of these receptors: a man younger than 30 in good health.

The chain recombines TRBV6-6 with TRBJ1-5; 10 nucleotides align to TRBD1. CDR1 and CDR2 from the germline V gene are MNHNY and SVGAGI (reference sequence). V dropped 6 bases and J dropped 0; count of bases not matched to a gene: 8. The CDR3 is 17 residues long. The CDR3 nucleotides read TGTGCCAGCAGCGTCCGGGACAGGGGAATTAGCAATCAGCCCCAGCATTTT. It translates to CASSVRDRGISNQPQHF.

Note on this clonotype: Germline is not matched at one junction end, which may reflect a read error. This chain connects TRBV6-5 to TRBJ2-7; 9 nucleotides match TRBD2. The J call may be faulty, since TRBJ2-5 better matches the DNA end. The CDR3 runs to 14 residues. Germline CDR1 MNHEY, CDR2 SVGAGI. The CDR3 loop is CAGSSRTSDETQYF. The CDR3 DNA sequence: TGTGCCGGCAGTTCACGGACTAGCGATGAGACCCAGTACTTC.

Notes on this clonotype: At one boundary the junction diverges from the germline segment, which might be a read error. This chain links TRBV4-1 with TRBJ1-5, with no clear D. The germline V gene has CDR1 MGHRA and CDR2 YSYEKL. The CDR3 is 15 amino acids. The CDR3 sequence: CVSSQDRRFNQPQHF. CDR3 DNA sequence: TGCGTCAGCAGCCAAGATCGCAGATTCAATCAGCCCCAGCATTTT.

V and J are TRBV7-2 and TRBJ1-2, with D possibly matching TRBD1 (5 bases). The germline gives CDR1 SGHTA, CDR2 FQGNSA. Deletions cut 3 bases from V and 3 bases from J, with 26 bases between. The CDR3 is made up of 19 amino acids. CDR3 sequence: CASSFVKGSAGPIYYGYTF. In DNA, the CDR3 is TGTGCCAGCAGCTTCGTCAAAGGTAGCGCGGGACCCATTTACTATGGCTACACCTTC.

The gene calls are TRBV24-1 and TRBJ2-1; D call uncertain. CDR3 length: 13 amino acids. Germline assignment: CDR1 KGHDR and CDR2 SFDVKD. Trimming left V 4 bases short and J 8 bases short, with 11 bases between. CDR3 loop: CATSEGRLHEQFF. CDR3 nucleotide sequence: TGTGCCACCAGTGAGGGCCGGCTACATGAGCAGTTCTTC.

The rearrangement uses TRBV4-2 and TRBJ2-5; D is unclear. Trimming removed 0 bases from V and 5 bases from J, with 7 bases in between. Germline loops: CDR1 LGHNA, CDR2 YNFKEQ. The CDR3 is 13 amino acids. CDR3 residues: CASSQERSETQYF. In DNA form, the CDR3 reads TGTGCCAGCAGCCAAGAACGATCGGAGACCCAGTACTTC.

This sequence joins TRBV27 and TRBJ2-7; D is unclear. Looked up from germline, CDR1 is MNHEY and CDR2 is SMNVEV (reference sequence). The V end was cut by 5 bases, the J end by 2 bases, with 13 bases between. The CDR3 sequence is 14 residues long. CDR3 sequence: CASSVGGAPYEQYF. The CDR3 DNA follows: TGTGCCAGCAGTGTAGGCGGCGCTCCCTACGAGCAGTACTTC.

This chain links TRBV2 with TRBJ1-2; no reliable D call. Per germline, CDR1 SNHLY and CDR2 FYNNEI. Deletions cut 1 base from V and 8 bases from J, with 20 bases between. There are 16 residues in the CDR3. Written as DNA, the CDR3 is TGTGCCAGCAGTGAAGGCAAAATCGGCCCGGCATGGGGCTACACCTTC. Protein product: CASSEGKIGPAWGYTF.

This rearrangement joins TRBV20-1 to TRBJ2-1; maybe TRBD1 (6 bases). Trimming shortened V by 7 bases and J by 4 bases, and 8 bases separated the two germline ends. Per the germline V gene, CDR1 is DFQATT and CDR2 is SNEGSKA (reference sequence). The CDR3 is 11 residues long. As DNA, the CDR3 is TGCAGTGGAACAGGGTACAATGAGCAGTTCTTC. It yields the protein CSGTGYNEQFF.

In its sample, this clonotype was seen a few times. This sequence joins TRBV10-3 and TRBJ1-2, with a tentative D call TRBD1 (6 bases). Trimming took 10 bases from V and 7 from J, leaving 19 bases between them. This CDR3 is built from 13 residues. Germline CDR1 reads ENHRY; CDR2 reads SYGVKD. The CDR3 spells CATWTDMLGGYTF. CDR3 DNA: TGTGCCACTTGGACAGACATGCTAGGTGGCTACACCTTC.

The chain has TRBV28 and TRBJ1-1; D call uncertain. This CDR3 contains 15 residues. Trimming removed 2 bases at V and 3 bases at J, with 13 bases between. Germline-derived CDR1 and CDR2 are MDHEN and SYDVKM. The CDR3 spells CASSLPDYGDTEAFF. The CDR3 DNA follows: TGTGCCAGCAGTTTACCCGACTACGGGGACACTGAAGCTTTCTTT.

The chain uses TRBV20-1 and TRBJ2-1; D is undetermined. The V end lost 6 bases, the J end lost 4 bases, and 16 bases lay between the germline ends. Germline V gene sequence: CDR1 DFQATT, CDR2 SNEGSKA (reference sequence). The CDR3 has 14 amino acids. The CDR3 DNA follows: TGCAGTGCCCCGGACGTCGGCTGGTACAATGAGCAGTTCTTC. Amino acids: CSAPDVGWYNEQFF.

The J gene is TRBJ2-3, the V gene TRBV4-3, with 7 positions matching TRBD1. The V segment lost 0 bases and the J segment 3 bases; nucleotides outside the gene matches: 6. In germline, CDR1 is LGHNA, CDR2 YSLEER. CDR3 length: 16 residues. The CDR3 nucleotides read TGCGCCAGCAGCCAAGATATTTCACAGGGGACAGATACGCAGTATTTT. This translates into CASSQDISQGTDTQYF.

The table lists this clonotype with a few counts. The chain links TRBV20-1 to TRBJ1-2; no firm D call. The CDR3 length is 13 residues. Germline CDR1 is DFQATT and CDR2 is SNEGSKA (reference sequence). Deletions cut 2 bases from V and 3 bases from J, with 10 bases between. The CDR3 is CSARSSIHYGYTF. Here the CDR3 DNA reads TGCAGTGCTAGAAGCAGTATTCACTATGGCTACACCTTC.

CDR3 nucleotide sequence: TGCAGTGCTAGGGACGAGGTTTCACCCCTCCACTTT. Its translation is CSARDEVSPLHF. V gene TRBV20-1 combines with J gene TRBJ1-6; no definite D call. Trimming took 3 bases from V and 9 from J, leaving 9 bases between them. The CDR3 spans 12 residues. The germline V gene encodes CDR1 DFQATT and CDR2 SNEGSKA (reference sequence).

This clonotype was counted at least ten times. At one end, the junction sequence differs from germline, possibly due to a read error. The chain combines TRBV7-7 with TRBJ2-1; D unresolved. The CDR3 runs 14 residues. Germline-derived CDR1 and CDR2 are SSHAT and FNYEAQ (reference sequence). This CDR3 reads CASSLGDTYNEQFF. In nucleotides, the CDR3 is TGTGCTAGCAGCTTAGGAGACACTTACAATGAGCAGTTCTTC.

In this sample, this clonotype turned up a few times. The V and J genes are TRBV15 and TRBJ1-4; no firm D call. In germline, CDR1 is LNHNV, CDR2 YYDKDF (reference sequence). The CDR3 has 16 amino acids. V lost 0 bases and J lost 3, with 11 bases in between. CDR3 residues: CATSRDPGQANEKLFF. CDR3 in DNA: TGTGCCACCAGCAGAGATCCCGGGCAAGCTAATGAAAAACTGTTTTTT.